This T cell receptor beta chain was identified during a study of blood T cells in healthy people across ages. This clonotype was seen a few times. Its target is unknown. It was with a sample-barcoded 5' primer and a J-beta primer mix that a second PCR of roughly 7 to 12 cycles was run. TCRdb itself ran the 5' RACE reads through MiXCR, one entry per CDR3 protein. The profile shows around 650,000 distinct CDR3 sequences, 40% to 45% of them singletons. With 8 bases removed from V and 5 bases from J, the gap between germline ends came to 16 bases. This CDR3 comprises 13 residues. From germline, CDR1 is MNHEY and CDR2 SVGAGI. Researchers isolated at least 7 million PBMCs per sample. Points from the study as a whole: Underestimates were what the diversity estimates from one million T cells were considered to be. Long-lived donors exceeded aged donors in naive CD4+ cells and diversity.

The receptor was derived from an elderly man in good health. The chain combines TRBV6-5 with TRBJ2-7, with D tentatively TRBD1 or TRBD2 (5 bases each). The material sequenced was blood. The CDR3 DNA follows: TGTGCCAGCCTGGGGGTCTCTACCGACGAGCAGTACTTC. Amino acids: CASLGVSTDEQYF.